This T cell receptor beta chain derives from a study of T cells in Graves' hyperthyroidism and ophthalmopathy. Germline-derived CDR1 and CDR2 are SQVTM and ANQGSEA. The CDR3 has 12 residues. This clonotype came up many times. The junction and the germline gene differ at one end; a read error may be behind it. The CDR3 regions of TCR beta were amplified from RNA transcripts. The HTBI primer set served for first-round RT-PCR of the TCR CDR3. TCRdb re-derived calls from the multiplex PCR reads in MiXCR, one entry per CDR3 protein. This sample has 650,000 to 800,000 distinct CDR3 sequences, with 45% found just once.

The chain uses TRBV29-1 and TRBJ1-2, with TRBD1 matching over 7 bases. The sample consisted of peripheral blood or thyroid tissue (not recorded which). This sequence was found in an adult man with Graves' disease, either hyperthyroidism or ophthalmopathy (not recorded which). The CDR3 sequence: CSAEQGLGGYTF. The CDR3 region has the DNA TGCAGCGCTGAACAGGGGCTCGGTGGCTACACCTTC.